This TCR beta chain emerged from a study of T cell changes during pregnancy in multiple sclerosis. Repertoires were generated with immunoSEQ multiplex PCR, while TCRdb's copy carries only in-frame clones and drops some. There are about 50,000 clones in the sample; around 93% occur only once, and roughly 10% lies in the top ten. This clone showed up just once. The CDR3 has 16 residues. Germline lookup yields CDR1 SGHAT and CDR2 FQNNGV. The J segment lost 7 bases and the V segment lost 3 bases, leaving 11 bases of the junction unmatched. The sample consisted of CD8+ T cells from peripheral blood mononuclear cells, taken after pregnancy. The source of this sequence is a female donor with multiple sclerosis, enrolled in a pregnancy study. The chain uses TRBV11-2 and TRBJ2-2, with 7 bases fitting TRBD2. CDR3 nucleotides: TGTGCCAGCAGCTTTGTTGGCGGGGGTAGAGGCGGGGAGCTGTTTTTT. Protein: CASSFVGGGRGGELFF.